A single sample gave rise to the 2 T cell receptor beta chains below, sequenced in a study of blood T cell repertoires in COVID-19. TCRdb's copy holds only in-frame clones and misses some; the assay was immunoSEQ multiplex PCR. The sample holds 150,000 or so clones, approximately 83% seen once. Sequencing was done on a sample of peripheral blood. These receptors all stem from a human donor in a cohort sampled during active COVID-19.

Remarks on this clone: The sample contains more than one DNA sequence encoding this CDR3. The V call is TRBV11-3, the J call TRBJ2-2; D is uncertain. CDR1 and CDR2 from the germline V gene are SGHNT and YENEEA. There are 14 residues in the CDR3. The V gene lost 0 bases and the J gene lost 1 base, with 3 bases spanning the gap. The CDR3 DNA follows: TGTGCCAGCAGCTTAGATATGAACACCGGGGAGCTGTTTTTT. It encodes CASSLDMNTGELFF.

This clone occurred once. The chain couples TRBV18 to TRBJ1-4, with D unclear. CDR1 and CDR2 (germline): KGHSH, LQKENI. The CDR3 consists of 12 residues. V gave up 6 bases and J gave up 8 bases, with 10 bases separating them. The CDR3 coding sequence is TGTGCCAGCTCGCAGGAATCGGAAAAACTGTTTTTT. Residues: CASSQESEKLFF.